This paragraph covers one T cell receptor (beta chain) sequence. This CDR3 has 14 amino acids. From germline, CDR1 is MNHEY and CDR2 SVGEGT. Trimming took 2 bases from V and 4 from J, leaving 11 bases between them. Clones were sequenced by immunoSEQ multiplex PCR, and TCRdb holds only the in-frame ones, with some missing. The sample records approximately 410,000 clones, over 80% being singletons. This record belongs to a study of Ad26.COV2.S vaccination and SARS-CoV-2 variants. Study-level information: Doses of Ad26.COV2.S were injected into muscle once or twice, 56 days apart.

As for treatment: around 19 received Ad26.COV2.S at low or high dose, single or two shots; about 5 received placebo; per-sample allocation not given. Sample collection was performed on day 63 after the first vaccine or placebo injection. Source: peripheral blood, taken in a trial of Ad26.COV2.S vaccine versus placebo. The clonotype originates from a person aged 18 to 65 who received the Ad26.COV2.S COVID-19 vaccine or a placebo. The chain couples TRBV6-2 or TRBV6-3 to TRBJ2-5, with a possible D match to TRBD2 (6 bases). The CDR3 sequence: CASSYNAGRETQYF. In nucleotides, the CDR3 is TGTGCCAGCAGTTACAATGCGGGGAGAGAGACCCAGTACTTC.